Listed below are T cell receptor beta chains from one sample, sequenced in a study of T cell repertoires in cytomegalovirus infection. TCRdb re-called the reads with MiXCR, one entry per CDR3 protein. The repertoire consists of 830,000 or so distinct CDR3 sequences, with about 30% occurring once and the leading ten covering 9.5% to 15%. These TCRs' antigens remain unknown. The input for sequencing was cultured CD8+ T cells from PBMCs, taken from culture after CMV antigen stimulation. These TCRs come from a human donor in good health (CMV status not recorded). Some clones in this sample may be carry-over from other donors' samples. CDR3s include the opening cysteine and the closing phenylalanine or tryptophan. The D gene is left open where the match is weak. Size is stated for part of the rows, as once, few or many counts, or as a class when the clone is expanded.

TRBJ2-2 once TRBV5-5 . CASSSLYLNTGELFF TGTGCCAGCAGCAGTCTATACCTTAACACCGGGGAGCTGTTTTTT
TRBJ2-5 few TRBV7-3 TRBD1 CASSMDRGRGETQYF TGTGCCAGCAGCATGGACAGGGGGCGCGGAGAGACCCAGTACTTC
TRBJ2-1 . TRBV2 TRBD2 CASSLGLPEQFF TGTGCCAGCAGCTTGGGACTACCTGAGCAGTTCTTC
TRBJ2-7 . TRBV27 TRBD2 CASRQGLASSYEQYF TGTGCCAGCAGGCAGGGACTAGCGTCCTCCTACGAGCAGTACTTC
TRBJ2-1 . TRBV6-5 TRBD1 CASSYYTVRDRAYNEQFF TGTGCCAGCAGTTACTACACCGTCCGGGACAGGGCCTACAATGAGCAGTTCTTC
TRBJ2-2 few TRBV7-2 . CASSLGWVLTGELFF TGTGCCAGCAGCTTAGGTTGGGTGTTAACCGGGGAGCTGTTTTTT
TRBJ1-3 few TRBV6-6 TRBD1 CASSPPGTGGESSGNTIYF TGTGCCAGCAGTCCCCCCGGGACAGGGGGCGAGAGCTCTGGAAACACCATATATTTT
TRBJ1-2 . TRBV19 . CASSNRGQDYGYTF TGTGCCAGTAGTAACCGGGGGCAGGACTATGGCTACACCTTC
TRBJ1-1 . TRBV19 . CASHAGPYTEAFF TGTGCCAGTCATGCAGGACCCTACACTGAAGCTTTCTTT
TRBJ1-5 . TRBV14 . CANTKGLLGQPQHF TGTGCCAATACAAAGGGCCTACTTGGTCAGCCCCAGCATTTT
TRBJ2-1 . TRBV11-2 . CASSLGGHIEQFF TGTGCCAGCAGCTTGGGGGGCCACATTGAGCAGTTCTTC
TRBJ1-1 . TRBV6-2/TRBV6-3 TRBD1 CASNPGQGSTEAFF TGTGCCAGCAACCCTGGACAGGGAAGCACTGAAGCTTTCTTT
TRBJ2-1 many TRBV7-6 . CASSLAFQGPGEQFF TGTGCCAGCAGCTTAGCGTTTCAGGGGCCCGGTGAGCAGTTCTTC
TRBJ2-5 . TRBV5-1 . CASSPERQETQYF TGCGCCAGCAGCCCGGAAAGGCAAGAGACCCAGTACTTC
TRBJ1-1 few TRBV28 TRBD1 CASSHHRGPTEAFF TGTGCCAGCAGTCACCACAGGGGACCCACTGAAGCTTTCTTT
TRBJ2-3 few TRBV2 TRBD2 CASSEGGGTDTQYF TGTGCCAGCAGTGAAGGGGGGGGAACAGATACGCAGTATTTT
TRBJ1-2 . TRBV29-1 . CSVDLGNPVSSFGYTF TGCAGCGTTGATTTGGGAAATCCAGTTTCATCGTTCGGCTACACCTTC